This T cell receptor (beta chain) was sequenced in a study of neoadjuvant anti-PD-1 for oral cavity cancer. About the research overall: Patients mostly received three to four biweekly nivolumab doses at 3 mg/kg before surgery. Non-progressing patients received a fourth nivolumab dose near day 43, then surgery on days 50-56.

TCRdb's copy holds only in-frame clones and misses some; the assay was immunoSEQ multiplex PCR. The table shows about 37,000 clones, with 38% occurring only once. This CDR3 has 17 residues. Trimming cost V 4 bases and J 0 bases; bases outside gene matches: 3. The V gene's germline CDR1 is SGHRS and CDR2 YFSETQ. The time point: after neoadjuvant nivolumab, at surgical resection. There are a few counts of this clone. Antigen: not known. Overall study findings and caveats: Larger post-treatment preexisting tumor clones tracked with greater tumor shrinkage. With a few patients per group, TCR findings need larger cohorts.

Sequenced here: tumor tissue, sampled after nivolumab (anti-PD-1) treatment. The origin of this receptor is a person between 35 and 79 years old with oral cavity squamous cell carcinoma. This chain links TRBV5-1 with TRBJ2-3; 15 bases are a match to TRBD2. The CDR3 sequence is CASSTGTSGGSTDTQYF. The DNA of the CDR3 is TGCGCCAGCAGCACGGGGACTAGCGGGGGGAGCACAGATACGCAGTATTTT.